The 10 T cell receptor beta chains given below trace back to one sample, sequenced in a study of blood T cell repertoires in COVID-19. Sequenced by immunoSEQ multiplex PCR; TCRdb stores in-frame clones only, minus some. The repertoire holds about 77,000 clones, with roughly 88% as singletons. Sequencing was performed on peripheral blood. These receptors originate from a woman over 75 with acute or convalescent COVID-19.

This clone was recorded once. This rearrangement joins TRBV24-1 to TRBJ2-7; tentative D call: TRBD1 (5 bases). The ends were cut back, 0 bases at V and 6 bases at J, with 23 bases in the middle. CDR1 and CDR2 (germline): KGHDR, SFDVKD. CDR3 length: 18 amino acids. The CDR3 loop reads CATSDLQGPPGVLCEQYF. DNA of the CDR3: TGTGCCACCAGTGATTTGCAGGGCCCACCTGGGGTTTTGTGCGAGCAGTACTTC.

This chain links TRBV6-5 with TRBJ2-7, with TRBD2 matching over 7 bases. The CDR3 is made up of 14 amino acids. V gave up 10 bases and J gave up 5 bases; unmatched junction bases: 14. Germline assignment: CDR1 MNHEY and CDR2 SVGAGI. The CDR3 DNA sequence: TGTGCCATCGAAATACCCGGGAGGAACGACGAGCAGTACTTC. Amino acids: CAIEIPGRNDEQYF.

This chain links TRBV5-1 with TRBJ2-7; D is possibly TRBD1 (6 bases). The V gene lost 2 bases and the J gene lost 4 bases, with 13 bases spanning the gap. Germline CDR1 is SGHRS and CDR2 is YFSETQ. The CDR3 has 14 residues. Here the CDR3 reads CASSLSGQGYEQYF. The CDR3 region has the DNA TGCGCCAGCAGCTTATCAGGGCAGGGGTACGAGCAGTACTTC.

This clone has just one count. CDR3 amino acids: CASSFGQGNGELFF. The CDR3 DNA sequence: TGTGCCAGCAGCTTCGGACAGGGGAACGGGGAGCTGTTTTTT. V is TRBV7-2 and J is TRBJ2-2; 9 nucleotides align to TRBD1. Germline trimming cut 3 bases from V and 7 bases from J; bases unmatched to any gene: 3. The germline gives CDR1 SGHTA, CDR2 FQGNSA. This CDR3 contains 14 residues.

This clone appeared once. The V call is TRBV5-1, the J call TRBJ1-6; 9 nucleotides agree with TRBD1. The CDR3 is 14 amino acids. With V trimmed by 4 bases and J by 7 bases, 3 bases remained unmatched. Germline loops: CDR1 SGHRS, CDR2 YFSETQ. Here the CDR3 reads CASSQTGGNSPLHF. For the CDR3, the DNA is TGCGCCAGCAGCCAGACAGGGGGGAATTCACCCCTCCACTTT. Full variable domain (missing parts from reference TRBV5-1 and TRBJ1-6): KAGVTQTPRYLIKTRGQQVTLSCSPISGHRSVSWYQQTPGQGLQFLFEYFSETQRNKGNFPGRFSGRQFSNSRSEMNVSTLELGDSALYLCASSQTGGNSPLHFGNGTRLTVT.

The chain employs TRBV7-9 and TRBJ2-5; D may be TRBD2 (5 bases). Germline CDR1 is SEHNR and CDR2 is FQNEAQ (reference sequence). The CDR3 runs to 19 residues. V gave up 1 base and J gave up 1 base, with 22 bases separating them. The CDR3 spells CASSLGWQASGMVQETQYF. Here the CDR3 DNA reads TGTGCCAGCAGCTTAGGTTGGCAGGCTTCGGGGATGGTCCAAGAGACCCAGTACTTC.

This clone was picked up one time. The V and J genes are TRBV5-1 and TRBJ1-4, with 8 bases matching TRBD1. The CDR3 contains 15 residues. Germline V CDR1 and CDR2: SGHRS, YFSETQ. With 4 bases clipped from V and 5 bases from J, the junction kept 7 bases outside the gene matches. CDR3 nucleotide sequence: TGCGCCAGCAGCCCCCGGACAGGGAGGAATGAAAAACTGTTTTTT. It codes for CASSPRTGRNEKLFF.

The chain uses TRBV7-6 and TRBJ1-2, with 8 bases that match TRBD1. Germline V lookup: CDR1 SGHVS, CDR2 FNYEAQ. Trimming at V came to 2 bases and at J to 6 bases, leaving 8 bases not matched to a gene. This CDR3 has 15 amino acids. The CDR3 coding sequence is TGTGCCAGCAGCTTAAATCCAGGGGGCGATGATGGCTACACCTTC. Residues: CASSLNPGGDDGYTF.

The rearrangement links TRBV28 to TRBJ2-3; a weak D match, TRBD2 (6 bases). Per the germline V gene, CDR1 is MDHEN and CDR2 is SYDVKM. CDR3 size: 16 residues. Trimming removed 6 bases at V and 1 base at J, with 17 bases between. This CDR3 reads CASSPRAGKGTDTQYF. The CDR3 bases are TGTGCCAGCAGCCCCAGGGCGGGAAAAGGCACAGATACGCAGTATTTT.

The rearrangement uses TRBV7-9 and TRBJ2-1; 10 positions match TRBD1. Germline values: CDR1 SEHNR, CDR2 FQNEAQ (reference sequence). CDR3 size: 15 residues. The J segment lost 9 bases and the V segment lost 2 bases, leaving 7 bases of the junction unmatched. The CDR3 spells CASSLQGDRGGEQFF. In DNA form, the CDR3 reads TGTGCCAGCAGCTTACAAGGGGACAGGGGTGGTGAGCAGTTCTTC. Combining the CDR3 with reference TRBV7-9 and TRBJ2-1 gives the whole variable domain DTGVSQNPRHKITKRGQNVTFRCDPISEHNRLYWYRQTLGQGPEFLTYFQNEAQLEKSRLLSDRFSAERPKGSFSTLEIQRTEQGDSAMYLCASSLQGDRGGEQFFGPGTRLTVL.